This is a list of T cell receptor beta chains from one sample in a study of neoadjuvant anti-PD-1 for oral cavity cancer. TCRdb's table, derived via immunoSEQ multiplex PCR, lists solely in-frame clones and lacks some. The sample shows over 20,000 clones, 26% of them seen only once. The sequences come from tumor tissue, collected after nivolumab (anti-PD-1) treatment. The receptors were gathered from a person aged 40 to 85 with oral cavity squamous cell carcinoma. Each CDR3 is given with its conserved first and last residue. Each record gives: D gene, V gene, J gene, clone size, CDR3 protein, CDR3 DNA. The D gene is left open where the match is weak. A row's size may be missing; if present it is once, few, many or a size class.

NA	TRBV19	TRBJ2-1	NA	CASSLVSGALYNEQFF	TGTGCCAGTAGTCTCGTCTCGGGAGCTCTCTACAATGAGCAGTTCTTC
NA	TRBV4-1	TRBJ2-5	NA	CASSRDLRTETQYF	TGCGCCAGCAGTCGGGATCTGAGGACAGAGACCCAGTACTTC
NA	TRBV5-8	TRBJ2-7	NA	CASSLWGDGEQYF	TGTGCCAGCAGCTTGTGGGGGGACGGCGAGCAGTACTTC
NA	TRBV14	TRBJ2-7	few	CASSPGTPPYEQYF	TGTGCCAGCAGCCCCGGGACACCACCCTACGAGCAGTACTTC
NA	TRBV5-6	TRBJ1-2	few	CASSLRGAQGAYGYTF	TGTGCCAGCAGCTTGAGGGGCGCACAGGGAGCCTATGGCTACACCTTC
NA	TRBV7-9	TRBJ2-5	NA	CASSLNRGPETQYF	TGTGCCAGCAGCTTAAACCGGGGGCCAGAGACCCAGTACTTC
NA	TRBV7-3	TRBJ2-1	NA	CASSQRPDSLGDEQFF	TGTGCCAGCAGCCAGCGACCGGACAGCCTTGGAGATGAGCAGTTCTTC
TRBD2	TRBV7-2	TRBJ2-1	NA	CASSLASGGLNEQFF	TGTGCCAGCAGCTTGGCTAGCGGGGGGCTAAATGAGCAGTTCTTC
TRBD2	TRBV9	TRBJ2-1	few	CASSGGIAGGNNEQFF	TGTGCCAGCAGCGGGGGGATAGCGGGAGGGAACAATGAGCAGTTCTTC
NA	TRBV5-1	TRBJ1-2	medium-sized	CASSFGQRHYGYTF	TGCGCCAGCAGCTTTGGACAGAGGCACTATGGCTACACCTTC
TRBD1	TRBV9	TRBJ1-1	NA	CASKAGTETMNTEAFF	TGTGCCAGCAAAGCCGGGACAGAGACCATGAACACTGAAGCTTTCTTT
TRBD2	TRBV5-1	TRBJ2-5	NA	CASSPSSSGSGETQYF	TGCGCCAGCAGCCCATCATCTAGCGGGAGTGGGGAGACCCAGTACTTC
TRBD1	TRBV19	TRBJ1-5	NA	CASSINPGQGPRPQHF	TGTGCCAGTAGTATTAATCCGGGACAGGGGCCCCGGCCCCAGCATTTT
NA	TRBV5-7	TRBJ2-2	few	CASSSDTNTGELFF	TGTGCCAGCAGCTCGGACACCAACACCGGGGAGCTGTTTTTT
NA	TRBV28	TRBJ2-6	few	CAIGGRDSGANVLTF	TGTGCCATCGGCGGACGGGACTCTGGGGCCAACGTCCTGACTTTC
NA	TRBV5-6	TRBJ2-6	NA	CASSLRGAGANVLTF	TGTGCCAGCAGCTTGCGGGGGGCAGGGGCCAACGTCCTGACTTTC
NA	TRBV7-9	TRBJ2-1	NA	CASSFQGNMNEQFF	TGTGCCAGCAGCTTTCAGGGGAATATGAATGAGCAGTTCTTC
NA	TRBV6-1	TRBJ1-5	NA	CASARGLRGNQPQHF	TGTGCCAGCGCAAGGGGACTTCGTGGCAATCAGCCCCAGCATTTT